Following are 14 T cell receptor beta chains from one sample sequenced in a study of cytomegalovirus exposure and HLA in healthy donors. Primers for the PCR totalled 60 Vbeta and 13 Jbeta. The protocol was immunoSEQ multiplex PCR, while the TCRdb copy is restricted to in-frame clones and leaves out a portion. The sample shows 95,000 to 130,000 clones, around 80% of them seen only once. Sequenced sample: PBMCs. These receptors came from a man aged 25 to 45 in good health and CMV-seropositive.

This clone came up many times. V gene TRBV25-1 combines with J gene TRBJ2-1; D possibly corresponds to TRBD2 (6 bases). This CDR3 contains 15 residues. Germline V gene sequence: CDR1 MGHDK, CDR2 SYGVNS. Trimming removed 3 bases from V and 3 bases from J, with 12 bases in between. The CDR3 DNA follows: TGTGCCAGCAGTGAGGGCGGGAAGGACTACAATGAGCAGTTCTTC. It encodes CASSEGGKDYNEQFF.

As concerns this clone: One junction end does not reproduce the germline sequence, and a read error may be involved. The rearrangement joins TRBV7-7 to TRBJ2-5; TRBD1 matches at 9 bases. The germline CDR1 and CDR2 sequences are SSHAT and FNYEAQ (reference sequence). CDR3 size: 15 residues. The CDR3 coding sequence is TGTGCTAGCAGCTTAGGAACCGGGACAGGGGAGACCCAGTACTTC. Amino acids: CASSLGTGTGETQYF.

The CDR3 coding sequence is TGTGCCGGACAGGGGACATCTGACGTTGCCTATGGCTACACCTTC. Amino acids: CAGQGTSDVAYGYTF. The V and J genes are TRBV2 and TRBJ1-2; 9 positions match TRBD1. Germline V gene lookup returns CDR1 SNHLY and CDR2 FYNNEI. The V gene end was trimmed by 11 bases and the J gene end by 4 bases; junction bases not matched to a gene: 14. The length of the CDR3 is 15 residues.

CDR3 in DNA: TGTGCCAGCAGTGAAGAATTTCGGACTGAAGCTTTCTTT. It yields the protein CASSEEFRTEAFF. V usage is TRBV6-1 and J usage is TRBJ1-1; unclear D gene. Trimming removed 1 base at V and 5 bases at J, with 8 bases between. CDR3 length: 13 residues. The germline V gene has CDR1 MNHNS and CDR2 SASEGT.

This sequence joins TRBV4-2 and TRBJ2-3, with 7 bases identical to TRBD2. Germline V gene lookup returns CDR1 LGHNA and CDR2 YNFKEQ. This CDR3 is built from 15 residues. J was trimmed by 4 bases and V by 0 bases; bases with no gene match: 4. Written as DNA, the CDR3 is TGTGCCAGCAGCCAAGAGAAACGGGGGGCAGATACGCAGTATTTT. This codes for CASSQEKRGADTQYF.

As regards this clone: One end of the junction fails to match germline, which may point to a read error. The rearrangement links TRBV10-1 to TRBJ2-6; 9 nucleotides agree with TRBD1. Germline V CDR1 and CDR2: WNHNN, SYGVQD (reference sequence). The CDR3 loop spans 19 amino acids. The CDR3 region is CASSEARTGVGGVANGLTF. The CDR3 bases are TGCGCCAGCAGTGAGGCTCGGACAGGGGTGGGGGGGGTGGCCAACGGCCTGACTTTC.

V usage is TRBV19 and J usage is TRBJ1-2; 9 nucleotides match TRBD1. Looked up from germline, CDR1 is LNHDA and CDR2 is SQIVND (reference sequence). The CDR3 is 14 residues long. Losses at the gene ends were 6 bases for V and 6 bases for J; bases not matched to a gene: 8. CDR3 sequence: CASRRDRDSNGYTF. The CDR3 DNA reads as TGTGCCAGTAGACGGGACAGGGATTCAAATGGCTACACCTTC.

V gene TRBV7-8 combines with J gene TRBJ2-7, with D perhaps TRBD2 (6 bases). Trimming took off 7 bases at V and 6 bases at J, with 7 bases between the two ends. The CDR3 consists of 10 residues. Germline V gene data show CDR1 as SGHVS and CDR2 as FQNEAQ. Here the CDR3 DNA reads TGTGCCAGCAAGGGACTCGAGCAGTACTTC. Residues: CASKGLEQYF. The complete variable domain, with remaining parts taken from reference TRBV7-8 and TRBJ2-7, reads GAGVSQSPRYKVAKRGQDVALRCDPISGHVSLFWYQQALGQGPEFLTYFQNEAQLDKSGLPSDRFFAERPEGSVSTLKIQRTQQEDSAVYLCASKGLEQYFGPGTRLTVT.

The chain couples TRBV18 to TRBJ2-3, with 11 bases lining up with TRBD2. Per the germline V gene, CDR1 is KGHSH and CDR2 is LQKENI. The CDR3 runs to 16 residues. J gave up 2 bases and V 1 base, and 2 bases lay outside the gene matches. This chain's CDR3 is CASSPLAGGYTDTQYF. The CDR3 region has the DNA TGTGCCAGCTCACCACTAGCGGGGGGGTACACAGATACGCAGTATTTT.

CDR3 sequence (DNA): TGTGCCAGCAGTCCACGCCTCACGAGCGGGAGGGAAGACAATGAGCAGTTCTTC. It codes for CASSPRLTSGREDNEQFF. This rearrangement joins TRBV28 to TRBJ2-1, with 10 bases lining up with TRBD2. V lost 5 bases to trimming and J lost 5 bases; unmatched junction nucleotides: 15. The germline V gene has CDR1 MDHEN and CDR2 SYDVKM. This CDR3 spans 18 amino acids.

J is TRBJ2-7 and V is TRBV5-1; 8 bases match TRBD1. The length of the CDR3 is 15 residues. Germline CDR1 is SGHRS and CDR2 is YFSETQ. The junction had 9 bases not matched to a gene; V was cut back by 0 bases and J by 7 bases. CDR3 region: CASSLGQGAHQEQYF. DNA for the CDR3: TGCGCCAGCAGCTTGGGGCAGGGGGCTCATCAGGAGCAGTACTTC.

The count of this clone is one. The V gene is TRBV2, the J gene TRBJ1-2, with D possibly matching TRBD1 (5 bases). CDR1 is SNHLY, CDR2 FYNNEI, per germline. V gave up 11 bases and J gave up 8 bases, with 27 bases separating them. This CDR3 contains 15 residues. In nucleotides, the CDR3 is TGTGCCCCTAGGGGAGGTGGGGTCCCCCTTATCGGCTACACCTTC. It encodes CAPRGGGVPLIGYTF.

This clone was observed a handful of times. The chain is built from TRBV19 and TRBJ2-2, with TRBD2 identical over 8 bases. This CDR3 region has 16 residues. From germline, CDR1 is LNHDA and CDR2 SQIVND (reference sequence). The junction had 10 bases not matched to a gene; V was cut back by 3 bases and J by 7 bases. The CDR3 loop reads CASSILGRLAGGELFF. In nucleotides, the CDR3 is TGTGCCAGTAGTATTCTCGGGCGTCTAGCGGGCGGGGAGCTGTTTTTT.

The gene calls are TRBV4-2 and TRBJ2-2; 13 nucleotides agree with TRBD2. Germline CDR1 is LGHNA and CDR2 is YNFKEQ. V trimming: 4 bases; J trimming: 1 base; junction bases outside the gene matches: 3. The CDR3 covers 17 residues. For the CDR3, the DNA is TGTGCCAGCAGCCCCCGGACTAGCGGGGGGAACACCGGGGAGCTGTTTTTT. It is translated as CASSPRTSGGNTGELFF.